The source of this TCR beta chain is a study of T cell repertoires in cytomegalovirus infection. The sample holds a few counts of this clonotype. Its antigen is currently unknown. TCRdb re-derived calls from the reads in MiXCR, one entry per CDR3 protein. Of roughly 920,000 distinct CDR3 sequences in the sample, about a third are singletons; the top ten hold about an eighth. The CDR3 covers 17 residues. V shed 1 base and J shed 9 bases, with 22 bases lying between them. The germline gives CDR1 SGHDN, CDR2 FVKESK. The sequenced sample was cultured CD8+ T cells from PBMCs, obtained from culture after CMV antigen stimulation. The V gene is TRBV14, the J gene TRBJ2-4; D could derive from TRBD1 or TRBD2 (5 bases each). The sequence was collected from a human donor in good health (CMV status not recorded). Some clones in this sample may be carry-over from other donors' samples. The CDR3 bases are TGTGCCAGCAGCCAAGGGGGACCCCCCTCGGGGATCTCCATTCAGTACTTC. Protein: CASSQGGPPSGISIQYF.